This TCR beta chain was identified during a study of blood T cell repertoires in COVID-19. In the study overall: Whether acute or convalescent, the COVID-19 samples came from the United States, Italy and Spain. The cDNA or gDNA used as material had been derived from T cells, B-cell-depleted T cells, or PBMCs.

All enrollees were roughly 18 to 95 years old and from 20 to 30 US areas. Grouping used clinical history reported by participants in a survey and questionnaire. The CDR3 covers 15 residues. The germline V gene has CDR1 SGHRS and CDR2 YFSETQ. J gave up 4 bases and V 2 bases, and 3 bases lay outside the gene matches. This table comes from immunoSEQ multiplex PCR, and its TCRdb copy is limited to in-frame clones, with some not included. The sample has about 190,000 clones, roughly three quarters seen once. This chain joins TRBV5-1 and TRBJ2-5; TRBD2 agrees at 12 bases. Input material: PBMCs or T cells enriched from blood (not recorded which). This clonotype originated in a woman aged 45-65 years with acute COVID-19. CDR3 protein: CASSFELAGGETQYF. For the CDR3, the DNA is TGCGCCAGCAGCTTTGAACTAGCGGGGGGAGAGACCCAGTACTTC.